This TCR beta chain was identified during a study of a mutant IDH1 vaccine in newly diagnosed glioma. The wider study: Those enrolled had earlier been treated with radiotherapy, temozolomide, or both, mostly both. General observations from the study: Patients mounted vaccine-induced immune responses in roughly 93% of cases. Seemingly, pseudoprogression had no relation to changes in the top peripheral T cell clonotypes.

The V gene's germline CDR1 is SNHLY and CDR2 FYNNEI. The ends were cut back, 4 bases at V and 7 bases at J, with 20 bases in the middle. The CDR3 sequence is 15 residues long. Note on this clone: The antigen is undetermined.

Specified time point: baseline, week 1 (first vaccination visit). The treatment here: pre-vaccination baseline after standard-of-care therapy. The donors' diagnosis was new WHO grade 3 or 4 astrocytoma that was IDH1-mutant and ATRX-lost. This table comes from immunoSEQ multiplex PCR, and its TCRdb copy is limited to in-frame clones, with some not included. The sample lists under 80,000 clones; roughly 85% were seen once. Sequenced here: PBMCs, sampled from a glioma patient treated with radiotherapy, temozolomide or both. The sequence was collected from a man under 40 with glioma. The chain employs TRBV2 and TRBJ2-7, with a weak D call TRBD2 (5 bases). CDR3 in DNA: TGTGCCAGCAGTGTGGCCAGAAGTTTTCGAGGGGAGCAGTACTTC. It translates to CASSVARSFRGEQYF.